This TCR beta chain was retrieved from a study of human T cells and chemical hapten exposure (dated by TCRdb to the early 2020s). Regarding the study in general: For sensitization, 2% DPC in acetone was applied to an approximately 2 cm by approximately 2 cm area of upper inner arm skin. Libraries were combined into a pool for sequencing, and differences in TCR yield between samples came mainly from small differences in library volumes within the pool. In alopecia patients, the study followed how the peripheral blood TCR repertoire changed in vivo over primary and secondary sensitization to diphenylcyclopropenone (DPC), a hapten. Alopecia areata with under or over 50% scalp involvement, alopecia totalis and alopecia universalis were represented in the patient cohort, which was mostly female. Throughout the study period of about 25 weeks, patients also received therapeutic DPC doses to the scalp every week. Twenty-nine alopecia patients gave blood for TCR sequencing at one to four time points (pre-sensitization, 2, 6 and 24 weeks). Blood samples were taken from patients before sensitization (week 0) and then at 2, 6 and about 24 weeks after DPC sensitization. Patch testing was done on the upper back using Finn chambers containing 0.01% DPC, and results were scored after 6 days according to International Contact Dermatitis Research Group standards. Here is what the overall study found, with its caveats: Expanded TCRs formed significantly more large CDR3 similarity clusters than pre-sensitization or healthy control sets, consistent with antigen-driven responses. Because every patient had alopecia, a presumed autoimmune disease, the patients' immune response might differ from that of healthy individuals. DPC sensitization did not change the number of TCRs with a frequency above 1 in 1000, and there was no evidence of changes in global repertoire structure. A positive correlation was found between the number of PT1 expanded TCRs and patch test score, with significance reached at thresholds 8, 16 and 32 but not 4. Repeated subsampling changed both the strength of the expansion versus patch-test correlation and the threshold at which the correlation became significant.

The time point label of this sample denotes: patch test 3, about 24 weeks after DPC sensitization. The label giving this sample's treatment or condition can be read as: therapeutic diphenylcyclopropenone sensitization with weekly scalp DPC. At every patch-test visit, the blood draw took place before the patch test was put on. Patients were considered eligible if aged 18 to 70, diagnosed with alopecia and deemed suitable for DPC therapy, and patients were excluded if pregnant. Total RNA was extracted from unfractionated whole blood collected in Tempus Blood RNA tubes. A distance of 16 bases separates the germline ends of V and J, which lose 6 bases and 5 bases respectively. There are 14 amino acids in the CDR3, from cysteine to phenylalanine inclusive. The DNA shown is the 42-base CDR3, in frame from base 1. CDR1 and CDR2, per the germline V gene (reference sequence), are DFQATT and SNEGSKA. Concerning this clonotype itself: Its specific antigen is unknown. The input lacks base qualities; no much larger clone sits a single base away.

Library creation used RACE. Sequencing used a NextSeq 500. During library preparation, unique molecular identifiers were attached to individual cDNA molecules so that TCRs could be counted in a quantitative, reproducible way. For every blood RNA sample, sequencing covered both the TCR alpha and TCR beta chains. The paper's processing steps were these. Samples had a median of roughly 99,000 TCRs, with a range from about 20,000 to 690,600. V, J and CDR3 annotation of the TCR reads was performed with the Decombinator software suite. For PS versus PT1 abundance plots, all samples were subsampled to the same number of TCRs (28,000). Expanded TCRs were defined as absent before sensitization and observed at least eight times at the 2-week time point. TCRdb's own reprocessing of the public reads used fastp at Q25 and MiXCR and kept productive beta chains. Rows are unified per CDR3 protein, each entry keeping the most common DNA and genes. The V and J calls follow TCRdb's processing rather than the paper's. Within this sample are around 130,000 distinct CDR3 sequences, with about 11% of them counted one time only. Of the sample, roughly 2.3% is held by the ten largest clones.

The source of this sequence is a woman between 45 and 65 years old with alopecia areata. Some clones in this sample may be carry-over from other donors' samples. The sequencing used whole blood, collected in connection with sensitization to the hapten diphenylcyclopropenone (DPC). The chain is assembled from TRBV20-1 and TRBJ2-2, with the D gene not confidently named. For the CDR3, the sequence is CSASAAFETGELFF. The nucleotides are TGCAGTGCCTCGGCGGCTTTTGAGACCGGGGAGCTGTTTTTT.